The 22 T cell receptor beta chains below come from one sample, sequenced in a study of naive and memory T cell subsets. An oligonucleotide containing a UMI was ligated to the 3' end of TCR cDNA. The SP2 primer and nested alpha and beta constant region primers amplified ligated cDNA in four rounds. TCRdb processed the 5' RACE reads anew with MiXCR; each CDR3 protein has one entry. The sample yields 58,000 or so distinct CDR3 sequences, less than 10% seen once. These receptors all stem from a female donor in good health.

This clonotype was detected a few times. The genes are TRBV6-2 or TRBV6-3 and TRBJ2-7; 10 bases map to TRBD1. The CDR3 spans 15 residues. CDR1 is MNHEY, CDR2 SVGEGT, per germline. J gave up 5 bases and V 5 bases, and 9 bases lay outside the gene matches. The chain's CDR3 is CASSPAGTGAHEQYF. In DNA, the CDR3 is TGTGCCAGCAGTCCTGCCGGGACAGGGGCCCACGAGCAGTACTTC.

This clonotype was counted a few times. V gene TRBV7-9 combines with J gene TRBJ1-4; no definite D call. Per germline, CDR1 SEHNR and CDR2 FQNEAQ (reference sequence). Trimming removed 5 bases from V and 1 base from J, with 8 bases in between. This CDR3 is built from 14 residues. The CDR3 here is CASSLQLTNEKLFF. Here the CDR3 DNA reads TGTGCCAGCAGCCTCCAGCTAACTAATGAAAAACTGTTTTTT.

This clonotype was seen a handful of times. V gene TRBV10-3 combines with J gene TRBJ1-6; maybe TRBD1 (6 bases). The CDR3 is made up of 14 amino acids. CDR1 is ENHRY, CDR2 SYGVKD, per germline. V lost 3 bases and J lost 8, with 11 bases in between. CDR3 DNA: TGTGCCATCAGTGAAACAGGGCGAGATTCACCCCTCCACTTT. Encoded protein: CAISETGRDSPLHF.

This clonotype has just a few counts. This chain connects TRBV4-1 to TRBJ2-5; 12 bases agree with TRBD2. This CDR3 contains 18 residues. Germline trimming cut 0 bases from V and 4 bases from J; bases unmatched to any gene: 9. From germline, CDR1 is MGHRA and CDR2 YSYEKL. CDR3 sequence (DNA): TGCGCCAGCAGCCAAGATAGTCCCCTAGCGGGGGGGCGAGAGACCCAGTACTTC. Translated: CASSQDSPLAGGRETQYF.

This clonotype was counted between two and nine times. The V gene is TRBV7-2, the J gene TRBJ2-1; the D is unclear. Trimming left V 2 bases short and J 4 bases short, with 6 bases between. The CDR3 loop spans 13 amino acids. CDR1 SGHTA and CDR2 FQGNSA come from the germline V gene. The CDR3 bases are TGTGCCAGCAGCTTACAGGATTACAATGAGCAGTTCTTC. Amino acid sequence: CASSLQDYNEQFF.

This clonotype came up many times. The chain employs TRBV7-2 and TRBJ1-2; TRBD1 might be the D (5 bases). The germline V and J ends were trimmed by 1 base and 3 bases, with 9 bases remaining between them. This CDR3 region has 14 residues. The germline V gene encodes CDR1 SGHTA and CDR2 FQGNSA. The CDR3 nucleotides read TGTGCCAGCAGCTTAGTGGGGGGGTACTATGGCTACACCTTC. This encodes CASSLVGGYYGYTF. Supplemented by reference TRBV7-2 and TRBJ1-2, the full variable domain reads GAGVSQSPSNKVTEKGKDVELRCDPISGHTALYWYRQSLGQGLEFLIYFQGNSAPDKSGLPSDRFSAERTGGSVSTLTIQRTQQEDSAVYLCASSLVGGYYGYTFGSGTRLTVV.

This clonotype was seen more than once but under ten times. This chain joins TRBV6-5 and TRBJ1-2; the D is unclear. V lost 2 bases and J 6 bases, leaving 13 bases between the germline ends. Germline V lookup: CDR1 MNHEY, CDR2 SVGAGI. The length of the CDR3 is 14 residues. The CDR3 reads CASSYVSSGNGYTF. The CDR3 coding sequence is TGTGCCAGCAGTTACGTTTCATCGGGGAATGGCTACACCTTC.

The table lists this clonotype with many counts. The chain couples TRBV5-5 to TRBJ2-1, with D possibly TRBD2 on 5 matching bases. V was clipped by 0 bases and J by 4 bases, with 11 bases between them. Germline V gives CDR1 SGHKS, CDR2 YYEKEE (reference sequence). The CDR3 consists of 15 residues. CDR3 protein: CASSLDLAPYNEQFF. In DNA form, the CDR3 reads TGTGCCAGCAGCTTGGACCTAGCCCCATACAATGAGCAGTTCTTC.

This clonotype has at least ten counts. V is TRBV7-2 and J is TRBJ2-5; 8 positions match TRBD1. This CDR3 region has 14 residues. V lost 5 bases and J lost 3; bases outside the gene matches: 5. Germline V gene lookup returns CDR1 SGHTA and CDR2 FQGNSA. The chain's CDR3 is CASSPNRGKETQYF. CDR3 nucleotides: TGTGCCAGCAGCCCAAACAGGGGGAAAGAGACCCAGTACTTC. Together with reference TRBV7-2 and TRBJ2-5, the CDR3 gives the full variable domain: GAGVSQSPSNKVTEKGKDVELRCDPISGHTALYWYRQSLGQGLEFLIYFQGNSAPDKSGLPSDRFSAERTGGSVSTLTIQRTQQEDSAVYLCASSPNRGKETQYFGPGTRLLVL.

This clonotype was detected only a few times. The chain employs TRBV7-8 and TRBJ1-1; tentatively, D is TRBD1 (5 bases). This CDR3 spans 12 amino acids. Between the trimmed V and J ends, which lost 4 bases and 3 bases, there was a span of 6 bases. Germline V gene lookup returns CDR1 SGHVS and CDR2 FQNEAQ. Here the CDR3 reads CASSSRDTEAFF. CDR3 in DNA: TGTGCCAGCAGCTCCAGGGACACTGAAGCTTTCTTT.

The V and J genes are TRBV20-1 and TRBJ2-5; D perhaps matches TRBD1 (6 bases). V was cut by 4 bases and J by 2 bases, with 14 bases left in between. The CDR3 loop spans 14 amino acids. Germline CDR1 reads DFQATT; CDR2 reads SNEGSKA (reference sequence). CDR3 bases: TGCAGTGCTAAGACCGGGACAAAGCAAGAGACCCAGTACTTC. Translation gives CSAKTGTKQETQYF.

The rearrangement links TRBV5-1 to TRBJ2-7, with 7 bases matching TRBD2. Germline trimming cut 2 bases from V and 3 bases from J; bases unmatched to any gene: 2. Germline CDR1 SGHRS, CDR2 YFSETQ. The CDR3 runs to 13 residues. CDR3 region: CASSFGGVYEQYF. The CDR3 bases are TGCGCCAGCAGCTTTGGGGGGGTCTACGAGCAGTACTTC.

This clonotype was seen a handful of times. The chain combines TRBV4-3 with TRBJ2-2; D gene ambiguous. Germline V gene lookup returns CDR1 LGHNA and CDR2 YSLEER. Trimming removed 3 bases from V and 7 bases from J, with 6 bases in between. This CDR3 region has 12 residues. This chain's CDR3 is CASSHSFGELFF. As DNA, the CDR3 is TGCGCCAGCAGCCACTCCTTCGGGGAGCTGTTTTTT.

The gene calls are TRBV20-1 and TRBJ2-7; D may match TRBD1 or TRBD2 (5 bases each). The V end lost 2 bases, the J end lost 2 bases, and 10 bases lay between the germline ends. Germline V CDR1 and CDR2: DFQATT, SNEGSKA (reference sequence). This CDR3 is built from 13 residues. CDR3 in DNA: TGCAGTGCTAGACCCCCGGGACCCTACGAGCAGTACTTC. This encodes CSARPPGPYEQYF.

This clonotype was seen more than once but under ten times. The genes are TRBV20-1 and TRBJ2-7; D is tentatively TRBD1 or TRBD2 (5 bases each). This CDR3 comprises 15 residues. CDR1 and CDR2 (germline): DFQATT, SNEGSKA (reference sequence). V shed 0 bases and J shed 0 bases, with 12 bases lying between them. DNA for the CDR3: TGCAGTGCTAGAGATCGAGGGGCGGGCTCCTACGAGCAGTACTTC. This encodes CSARDRGAGSYEQYF.

This clonotype has ten or more counts. The J gene is TRBJ2-1, the V gene TRBV7-2; TRBD2 aligns across 7 bases. The V and J ends lost 5 bases and 8 bases, in that order; junction bases with no gene match: 9. Germline V CDR1 and CDR2: SGHTA, FQGNSA. This CDR3 region has 14 residues. The CDR3 DNA is TGTGCCAGCAGCGAAGTACTAGCGAGCCATGAGCAGTTCTTC. Its protein is CASSEVLASHEQFF.

This clonotype was seen repeatedly, ten times or more. The chain recombines TRBV3-1 with TRBJ1-5, with 7 bases identical to TRBD1. Losses at the gene ends were 0 bases for V and 6 bases for J; bases not matched to a gene: 11. CDR1 and CDR2 from the germline V gene are LGHDT and YNNKEL (reference sequence). This CDR3 has 17 residues. The CDR3 DNA reads TGTGCCAGCAGCCAAGATGCGTTCCAGGGGGGTGGTCAGCCCCAGCATTTT. It is translated as CASSQDAFQGGGQPQHF.

In this sample, this clonotype turned up many times. This chain links TRBV7-9 with TRBJ1-1, with D tentatively TRBD1 (5 bases). V was shortened by 1 base and J by 4 bases, with 10 bases between the two germline ends. Germline V gives CDR1 SEHNR, CDR2 FQNEAQ (reference sequence). The CDR3 covers 14 residues. CDR3 DNA sequence: TGTGCCAGCAGCTTAGTCCAGGGAGTCACTGAAGCTTTCTTT. Translation: CASSLVQGVTEAFF.

This clonotype has just a few counts. One end of the junction does not line up with germline, which may come from a read error. This chain links TRBV6-5 with TRBJ1-2, with D tentatively TRBD1 (5 bases). This CDR3 spans 16 amino acids. Germline V CDR1 and CDR2: MNHEY, SVGAGI. The CDR3 loop is CASSFRTQSRVYGDTF. CDR3 nucleotide sequence: TGTGCCAGCAGTTTCCGGACGCAATCCAGGGTCTATGGCGACACCTTC.

As DNA, the CDR3 is TGTGCCAGTAGGACGGGGGGGCTCAACACTGAAGCTTTCTTT. It specifies CASRTGGLNTEAFF. The chain joins TRBV19 to TRBJ1-1, with D perhaps TRBD1 (6 bases). Germline loops: CDR1 LNHDA, CDR2 SQIVND (reference sequence). Trimming took 6 bases from V and 2 from J, leaving 13 bases between them. This CDR3 region has 14 residues.

In this sample, this clonotype turned up a few times. CDR3 in DNA: TGCGCCAGCAGCCAAGATCGTGTAACCTGGACTGAAGCTTTCTTT. It specifies CASSQDRVTWTEAFF. J is TRBJ1-1 and V is TRBV4-3; unclear D gene. Germline V CDR1 and CDR2: LGHNA, YSLEER. The CDR3 spans 15 residues. V shed 0 bases and J shed 5 bases, with 13 bases lying between them.

This clonotype occurred many times. The V gene is TRBV12-3 or TRBV12-4, the J gene TRBJ2-3; TRBD2 aligns across 11 bases. The trim removed 3 bases at V and 8 bases at J, leaving 7 bases unmatched. CDR3 length: 15 amino acids. This CDR3 is CASSFVAGGAGTQYF. CDR3 DNA: TGTGCCAGCAGTTTTGTAGCGGGGGGGGCGGGTACGCAGTATTTT.